This T cell receptor beta chain comes out of a study of blood T cell repertoires in COVID-19. Study at large: From the United States, Italy and Spain came samples of acute and convalescent COVID-19. The analysed material was cDNA or gDNA that came from T cells, B-cell-depleted T cells, or PBMCs.

V gave up 5 bases and J gave up 7 bases; unmatched junction bases: 5. The CDR3 is made up of 14 amino acids. Germline CDR1 LNHDA, CDR2 SQIVND (reference sequence). Original handling: Estimation of nucleated cell counts relied on the amplification of reference gene primers. Clones were read by immunoSEQ multiplex PCR, and TCRdb kept only the in-frame ones, dropping some. D and trimming come from the DNA, and the V and J calls and clone size come from that table. The table lists a few hundred thousand clones, about 87% of them singletons. This clone was seen only once. Sequenced input: peripheral blood. The TCR originated in a woman between 50 and 59 years old who had recovered from COVID-19. The rearrangement links TRBV19 to TRBJ1-6, with 7 bases lining up with TRBD1. The CDR3 sequence: CASSSQQGNSPLHF. The CDR3 coding sequence is TGTGCCAGTAGTTCCCAACAGGGGAATTCACCCCTCCACTTT.